This TCR beta chain stems from a study of blood T cell repertoires in COVID-19. Study as a whole: Donors in the United States, Italy and Spain gave samples during acute or convalescent COVID-19. Sample material is recorded as cDNA or gDNA derived from T cells, B-cell-depleted T cells, or PBMCs.

This CDR3 has 12 residues. Germline values: CDR1 MDHEN, CDR2 SYDVKM. V was trimmed by 2 bases and J by 7 bases, leaving 6 bases between them. Original processing notes: Reference gene primer amplification yielded estimated nucleated cell counts. TCRdb's copy holds only in-frame clones and misses some; the assay was immunoSEQ multiplex PCR. V, J and clone size derive from that table, while D and trimming were established from the DNA sequence. The sample includes approximately 74,000 clones, approximately 90% of them seen just once. The sample was peripheral blood. V and J are TRBV28 and TRBJ2-1; D remains ambiguous. The clonotype originates from a woman aged 60-75 years with active COVID-19. The CDR3 DNA is TGTGCCAGCAGTTTAATTAGAAATGAGCAGTTCTTC. Protein sequence: CASSLIRNEQFF.